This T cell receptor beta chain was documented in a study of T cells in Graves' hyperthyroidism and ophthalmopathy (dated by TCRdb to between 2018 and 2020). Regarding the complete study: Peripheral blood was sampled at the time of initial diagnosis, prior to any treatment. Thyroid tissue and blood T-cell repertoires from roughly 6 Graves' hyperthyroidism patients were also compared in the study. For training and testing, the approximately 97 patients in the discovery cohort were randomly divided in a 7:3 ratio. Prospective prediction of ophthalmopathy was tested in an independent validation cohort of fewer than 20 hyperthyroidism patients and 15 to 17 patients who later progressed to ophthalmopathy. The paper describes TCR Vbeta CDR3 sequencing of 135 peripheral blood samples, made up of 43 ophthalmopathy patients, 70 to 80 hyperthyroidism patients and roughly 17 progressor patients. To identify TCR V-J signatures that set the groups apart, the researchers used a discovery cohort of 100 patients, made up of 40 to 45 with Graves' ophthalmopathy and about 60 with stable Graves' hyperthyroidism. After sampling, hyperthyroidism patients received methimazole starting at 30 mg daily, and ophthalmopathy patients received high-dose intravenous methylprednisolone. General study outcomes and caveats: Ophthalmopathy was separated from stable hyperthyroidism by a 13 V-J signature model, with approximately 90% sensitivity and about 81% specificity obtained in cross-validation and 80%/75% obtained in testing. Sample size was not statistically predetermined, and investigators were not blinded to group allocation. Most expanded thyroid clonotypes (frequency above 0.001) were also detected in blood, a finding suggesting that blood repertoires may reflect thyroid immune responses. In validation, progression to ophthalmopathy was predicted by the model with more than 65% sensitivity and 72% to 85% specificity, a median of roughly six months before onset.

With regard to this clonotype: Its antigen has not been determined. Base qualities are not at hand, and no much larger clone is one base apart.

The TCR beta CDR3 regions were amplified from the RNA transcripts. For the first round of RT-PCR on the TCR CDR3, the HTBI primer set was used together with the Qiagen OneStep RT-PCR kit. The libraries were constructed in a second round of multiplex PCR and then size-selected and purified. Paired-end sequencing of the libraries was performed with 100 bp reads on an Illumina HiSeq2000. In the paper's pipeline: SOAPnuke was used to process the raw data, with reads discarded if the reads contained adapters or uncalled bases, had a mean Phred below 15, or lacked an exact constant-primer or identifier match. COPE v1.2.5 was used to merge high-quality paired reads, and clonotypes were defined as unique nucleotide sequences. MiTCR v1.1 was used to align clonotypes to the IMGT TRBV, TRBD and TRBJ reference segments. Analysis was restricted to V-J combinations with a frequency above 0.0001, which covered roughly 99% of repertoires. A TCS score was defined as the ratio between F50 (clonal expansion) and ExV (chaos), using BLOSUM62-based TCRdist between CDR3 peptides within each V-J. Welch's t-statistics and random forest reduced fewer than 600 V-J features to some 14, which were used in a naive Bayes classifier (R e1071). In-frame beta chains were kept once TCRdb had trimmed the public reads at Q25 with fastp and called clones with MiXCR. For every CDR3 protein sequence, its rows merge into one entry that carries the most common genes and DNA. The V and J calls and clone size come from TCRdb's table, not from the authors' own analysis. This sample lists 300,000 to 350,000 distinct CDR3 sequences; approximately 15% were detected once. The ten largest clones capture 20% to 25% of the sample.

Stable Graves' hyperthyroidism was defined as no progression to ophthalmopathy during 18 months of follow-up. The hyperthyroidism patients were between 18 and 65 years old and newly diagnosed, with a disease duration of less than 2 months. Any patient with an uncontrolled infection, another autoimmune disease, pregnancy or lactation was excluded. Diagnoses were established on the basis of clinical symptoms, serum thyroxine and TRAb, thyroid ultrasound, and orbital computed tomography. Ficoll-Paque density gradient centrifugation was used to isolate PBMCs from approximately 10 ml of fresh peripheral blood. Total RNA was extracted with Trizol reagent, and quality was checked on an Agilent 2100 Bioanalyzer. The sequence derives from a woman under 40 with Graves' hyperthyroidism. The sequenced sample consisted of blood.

The DNA sequence is given as TGTGCCAGCAGCTTAAGGGCTAGCGGGACCGGGGAGCTGTTTTTT. Its protein reads: CASSLRASGTGELFF. The rearranged segments are TRBV7-3 and TRBJ2-2; TRBD2 aligns with 8 central bases. Per the germline V gene, SGHTA is the CDR1 and FQGTGA is the CDR2. Here V drops 1 base and J drops 5 bases, and the junction holds 3 bases not matched to any gene. From cysteine to phenylalanine, the CDR3 is 15 amino acids long. Here the CDR3 DNA is all that survives: 45 bases in frame from base 1.